These 20 T cell receptor beta chains were sequenced from one sample in a study of regulatory T cells in long-lasting Graves disease. Time point in this sample: newly diagnosed GD, antithyroid drugs for less than 3 months. The TCR library was made from RNA that had been extracted from PBMCs in TRIzol. Both iRepertoire HTBI primers and Arm-PCR of CDR3 regions were used to build the TCR beta libraries. TCRdb re-called the multiplex PCR reads through MiXCR, storing one row per CDR3 protein. The table has some 410,000 distinct CDR3 sequences, about 16% seen once; the top ten hold over 8.5%. Another study also made use of these data, one on T cells in Graves' hyperthyroidism and ophthalmopathy.

The sample in question was peripheral blood mononuclear cells (PBMCs), obtained at new diagnosis, from a patient treated with antithyroid drugs. The receptors were gathered from a woman younger than 45 with Graves disease.

This sequence joins TRBV9 and TRBJ2-7; weak D call: TRBD2 (6 bases). Trimming removed 3 bases at V and 0 bases at J, with 13 bases between. Germline lookup yields CDR1 SGDLS and CDR2 YYNGEE. The CDR3 has 15 residues. The CDR3 sequence: CASSASGPDSYEQYF. The CDR3 DNA follows: TGTGCCAGCAGCGCGAGCGGGCCCGACTCCTACGAGCAGTACTTC.

This clonotype was seen at least ten times. The rearrangement joins TRBV27 to TRBJ2-3, with 14 bases that match TRBD2. The CDR3 consists of 20 residues. The V gene end was trimmed by 5 bases and the J gene end by 0 bases; junction bases not matched to a gene: 13. Germline V gives CDR1 MNHEY, CDR2 SMNVEV (reference sequence). CDR3 bases: TGTGCCAGCAGTCTCACCGGGACTAGCGGGAGTTGGCCTAGCACAGATACGCAGTATTTT. It encodes CASSLTGTSGSWPSTDTQYF.

This clonotype was recorded many times. This chain uses TRBV7-8 with TRBJ2-5; D gene uncertain. The CDR3 length is 14 residues. Looked up from germline, CDR1 is SGHVS and CDR2 is FQNEAQ. The ends were cut back, 1 base at V and 1 base at J, with 7 bases in the middle. CDR3 nucleotide sequence: TGTGCCAGCAGCTTAGATTGGGCCCAAGAGACCCAGTACTTC. Amino acid sequence: CASSLDWAQETQYF.

This clonotype was seen many times. The chain couples TRBV20-1 to TRBJ2-3; maybe TRBD1 (5 bases). The CDR3 contains 12 residues. The germline CDR1 and CDR2 sequences are DFQATT and SNEGSKA (reference sequence). Trimming shortened V by 5 bases and J by 0 bases, and 6 bases separated the two germline ends. The CDR3 loop is CSAGASTDTQYF. CDR3 sequence (DNA): TGCAGTGCTGGGGCAAGCACAGATACGCAGTATTTT.

In this sample, this clonotype turned up a few times. The V gene is TRBV27, the J gene TRBJ2-1, with 8 bases aligning to TRBD2. V gave up 6 bases and J gave up 4 bases; unmatched junction bases: 2. The CDR3 totals 13 residues. Per the germline V gene, CDR1 is MNHEY and CDR2 is SMNVEV (reference sequence). CDR3 in amino acids: CASRGLVYNEQFF. The DNA of the CDR3 is TGTGCCAGCAGGGGACTAGTATACAATGAGCAGTTCTTC.

J is TRBJ2-1 and V is TRBV12-3 or TRBV12-4; 9 nucleotides match TRBD2. V trimming: 4 bases; J trimming: 12 bases; junction bases outside the gene matches: 10. The CDR3 is 14 residues long. In nucleotides, the CDR3 is TGTGCCAGCAGTTCGGGACTAGCAGGCCGGGGGCAGTTCTTC. It translates to CASSSGLAGRGQFF.

This clonotype was recorded at least ten times. The chain couples TRBV29-1 to TRBJ2-1; weak D call: TRBD2 (6 bases). CDR1 is SQVTM and CDR2 is ANQGSEA in the germline V gene. The germline V and J ends were trimmed by 4 bases and 0 bases, with 16 bases remaining between them. CDR3 length: 16 amino acids. The CDR3 loop is CSVVSSGLSSYNEQFF. The CDR3, as DNA: TGCAGCGTTGTATCCAGCGGGCTGAGCTCCTACAATGAGCAGTTCTTC.

This clonotype was detected many times. The chain employs TRBV3-1 and TRBJ2-1, with D hard to call. Germline lookup yields CDR1 LGHDT and CDR2 YNNKEL (reference sequence). The CDR3 spans 13 residues. Trimming removed 4 bases from V and 10 bases from J, with 14 bases in between. This chain's CDR3 is CASSPIGSTEQFF. For the CDR3, the DNA is TGTGCCAGCAGCCCTATCGGGTCGACCGAGCAGTTCTTC.

This clonotype was detected ten times or more. The chain uses TRBV6-5 and TRBJ1-1, with 8 bases that match TRBD1. The germline gives CDR1 MNHEY, CDR2 SVGAGI. J lost 7 bases, V lost 3 bases, and 4 bases had no gene match. The CDR3 is made up of 13 amino acids. The CDR3 region has the DNA TGTGCCAGCAGTTATCAGGGGGCGATTGAAGCTTTCTTT. Translating it yields CASSYQGAIEAFF.

This clonotype was observed many times. V and J are TRBV20-1 and TRBJ2-7; 14 nucleotides match TRBD2. The germline V gene encodes CDR1 DFQATT and CDR2 SNEGSKA (reference sequence). The J segment lost 12 bases and the V segment lost 5 bases, leaving 6 bases of the junction unmatched. This CDR3 region has 12 residues. The CDR3 spells CSAGGLAGVRYF. Here the CDR3 DNA reads TGCAGTGCTGGGGGACTAGCGGGAGTACGGTACTTC.

This clonotype appeared many times. The genes are TRBV2 and TRBJ2-1, with D hard to call. V shed 2 bases and J shed 9 bases, with 11 bases lying between them. CDR1 and CDR2 from the germline V gene are SNHLY and FYNNEI. The CDR3 length is 13 residues. DNA of the CDR3: TGTGCCAGCAGTGAAAGCCTAGACGTTGAGCAGTTCTTC. Encoded protein: CASSESLDVEQFF.

This clonotype appeared a few times. This clone may be a read error of a much larger clone one base away. The chain joins TRBV20-1 to TRBJ2-3; D is unclear. CDR1 is DFQATT, CDR2 SNEGSKA, per germline (reference sequence). The CDR3 covers 15 residues. The CDR3 loop is CSALAPLLSIDTQYF. In DNA, the CDR3 is TGCAGTGCCCTTGCCCCTCTCTTAAGCATAGATACGCAGTATTTT.

V gene TRBV15 combines with J gene TRBJ1-5, with 7 nucleotides matching TRBD1. V lost 4 bases to trimming and J lost 3 bases; unmatched junction nucleotides: 15. Per the germline V gene, CDR1 is LNHNV and CDR2 is YYDKDF (reference sequence). CDR3 length equals 18 residues. This chain's CDR3 is CATSKDETGKGANQPQHF. DNA for the CDR3: TGTGCCACCAGCAAAGATGAGACAGGGAAAGGGGCCAATCAGCCCCAGCATTTT.

This clonotype was found a few times. V usage is TRBV6-5 and J usage is TRBJ1-4; 7 bases are shared with TRBD1. Looked up from germline, CDR1 is MNHEY and CDR2 is SVGAGI. The CDR3 spans 14 residues. The V gene end was trimmed by 2 bases and the J gene end by 6 bases; junction bases not matched to a gene: 3. The CDR3 is CASSYGGTDEKLFF. The CDR3 DNA sequence: TGTGCCAGCAGTTACGGGGGGACAGATGAAAAACTGTTTTTT.

In its sample, this clonotype was seen many times. The chain combines TRBV2 with TRBJ2-1; possibly TRBD2 for D (6 bases). The CDR3 consists of 16 residues. Germline assignment: CDR1 SNHLY and CDR2 FYNNEI. Trimming removed 6 bases at V and 0 bases at J, with 15 bases between. The CDR3 loop is CASRTRGGSSYNEQFF. DNA of the CDR3: TGTGCCAGCAGGACTAGAGGCGGTAGCTCCTACAATGAGCAGTTCTTC.

This clonotype was counted at least ten times. The rearrangement uses TRBV5-6 and TRBJ2-2, with D perhaps given as TRBD1 or TRBD2 (5 bases each). The V gene lost 0 bases and the J gene lost 4 bases, with 10 bases spanning the gap. The V gene's germline CDR1 is SGHDT and CDR2 YYEEEE. CDR3 length equals 15 residues. CDR3 protein: CASSLAGAGTGELFF. CDR3 DNA: TGTGCCAGCAGCTTGGCCGGGGCAGGCACCGGGGAGCTGTTTTTT. Variable domain in full (rest from reference TRBV5-6 and TRBJ2-2): DAGVTQSPTHLIKTRGQQVTLRCSPKSGHDTVSWYQQALGQGPQFIFQYYEEEERQRGNFPDRFSGHQFPNYSSELNVNALLLGDSALYLCASSLAGAGTGELFFGEGSRLTVL.

This clonotype was seen at least ten times. This sequence joins TRBV28 and TRBJ2-2; tentatively, D is TRBD1 or TRBD2 (6 bases each). The germline V and J ends were trimmed by 6 bases and 4 bases, with 24 bases remaining between them. Germline V gene data show CDR1 as MDHEN and CDR2 as SYDVKM. This CDR3 contains 18 residues. CDR3 coding DNA: TGTGCCAGCAGCCGGGAGTTCGGGCGGGACATAATCACCGGGGAGCTGTTTTTT. It translates to CASSREFGRDIITGELFF.

CDR3 nucleotide sequence: TGCAGTGCTAGGGAAACTAGCGGCTACAATGAGCAGTACTTC. Residues: CSARETSGYNEQYF. V is TRBV20-1 and J is TRBJ2-1; 8 nucleotides line up with TRBD2. TRBJ2-7 explains the end of the DNA better; the J call may be wrong. The CDR3 consists of 14 residues. Germline loops: CDR1 DFQATT, CDR2 SNEGSKA (reference sequence).

V usage is TRBV14 and J usage is TRBJ2-2; TRBD1 matches 8 bases. The CDR3 totals 15 residues. V dropped 3 bases and J dropped 6; count of bases not matched to a gene: 6. The germline V gene encodes CDR1 SGHDN and CDR2 FVKESK. The DNA for the CDR3 is TGTGCCAGCAGCCAGATCGGGACAGGTGCCGGGGAGCTGTTTTTT. It yields the protein CASSQIGTGAGELFF. Full variable domain (rest looked up from reference TRBV14 and TRBJ2-2): EAGVTQFPSHSVIEKGQTVTLRCDPISGHDNLYWYRRVMGKEIKFLLHFVKESKQDESGMPNNRFLAERTGGTYSTLKVQPAELEDSGVYFCASSQIGTGAGELFFGEGSRLTVL.

This clonotype turned up a few times. The chain is built from TRBV29-1 and TRBJ2-1; 13 bases map to TRBD2. CDR1 is SQVTM and CDR2 is ANQGSEA in the germline V gene. This CDR3 comprises 14 residues. After removal of 5 bases from V and 6 bases from J, the junction contained 4 bases not matched to a gene. The CDR3: CSVPGLAGSNEQFF. The CDR3 coding sequence is TGCAGCGTTCCGGGACTAGCGGGATCCAATGAGCAGTTCTTC.